This entry lists 25 T cell receptor beta chains sequenced from one sample in a study of blood T cell repertoires in COVID-19. Method: immunoSEQ multiplex PCR; TCRdb's copy keeps in-frame clones and lacks some. The sample consists of some 260,000 clones, around 88% of them appearing once. The material sequenced was peripheral blood. Receptors were obtained from a man older than 75 with acute or convalescent COVID-19.

The chain combines TRBV7-2 with TRBJ1-2; the D is unclear. V lost 6 bases, J lost 5 bases, and 13 bases lay in between. CDR3 size: 13 residues. Germline CDR1 and CDR2: SGHTA and FQGNSA. Here the CDR3 DNA reads TGTGCCAGCAGTCCTGACGGGAGTTATGGCTACACCTTC. Its protein is CASSPDGSYGYTF.

This sequence joins TRBV5-8 and TRBJ1-5; D perhaps matches TRBD1 (6 bases). The V and J ends lost 2 bases and 4 bases respectively, with 13 bases between them. This CDR3 is built from 15 residues. Germline V gene sequence: CDR1 SGHTS, CDR2 YDEGEE. CDR3 loop: CASSLGQKINQPQHF. For the CDR3, the DNA is TGTGCCAGCAGCTTAGGACAGAAGATTAATCAGCCCCAGCATTTT.

The chain is built from TRBV6-5 and TRBJ1-1; D is uncertain. V dropped 7 bases and J dropped 1 base, with 13 bases sitting between them. This CDR3 spans 14 amino acids. Per the germline V gene, CDR1 is MNHEY and CDR2 is SVGAGI. In DNA, the CDR3 is TGTGCCAGCACCCGGAGGACCGAGAACACTGAAGCTTTCTTT. The encoded protein is CASTRRTENTEAFF.

This sequence joins TRBV27 and TRBJ1-1; 12 positions match TRBD1. The CDR3 is 16 residues long. Germline V lookup: CDR1 MNHEY, CDR2 SMNVEV (reference sequence). The V segment lost 5 bases and the J segment 6 bases; nucleotides outside the gene matches: 10. The CDR3 sequence: CASSLGTGGLEAEAFF. The CDR3 DNA is TGTGCCAGCAGTCTAGGGACAGGGGGCTTGGAAGCTGAAGCTTTCTTT.

The V gene is TRBV19, the J gene TRBJ1-6; the D gene is possibly TRBD1 (5 bases). V was cut by 5 bases and J by 10 bases, with 21 bases left in between. Germline V gene data show CDR1 as LNHDA and CDR2 as SQIVND (reference sequence). The CDR3 loop spans 16 amino acids. The CDR3 sequence: CASSVEGVPLNSPLHF. CDR3 nucleotides: TGTGCCAGTAGTGTCGAAGGGGTTCCCCTGAACTCACCCCTCCACTTT.

A single count supports this clone. Other DNA sequences of this sample code for an identical CDR3. CDR3 loop: CASSLGLGGTEAFF. CDR3 sequence (DNA): TGTGCCAGCAGCTTAGGGCTGGGGGGCACTGAAGCTTTCTTT. The genes are TRBV7-9 and TRBJ1-1; D perhaps matches TRBD1 (5 bases). Germline V gene lookup returns CDR1 SEHNR and CDR2 FQNEAQ (reference sequence). V lost 1 base, J lost 4 bases, and 10 bases lay in between. The CDR3 extends over 14 amino acids.

The CDR3 protein is CASSYPIPLAGESTDTQYF. The CDR3 region has the DNA TGTGCCAGCAGTTACCCCATCCCACTAGCGGGGGAAAGCACAGATACGCAGTATTTT. The chain uses TRBV6-2 or TRBV6-3 and TRBJ2-3; 11 nucleotides align to TRBD2. Germline V gives CDR1 MNHEY, CDR2 SVGEGT. V was clipped by 2 bases and J by 0 bases; unmatched bases: 10. There are 19 residues in the CDR3.

This clone appeared once. This chain connects TRBV6-2 or TRBV6-3 to TRBJ1-1; D is unresolved. From germline, CDR1 is MNHEY and CDR2 SVGEGT. V lost 0 bases to trimming and J lost 5 bases, with 10 bases between them. CDR3 length: 14 amino acids. CDR3 amino acids: CASSYSRSRTEAFF. CDR3 DNA sequence: TGTGCCAGCAGTTACTCGAGGTCTCGGACTGAAGCTTTCTTT.

This clone was seen once. This rearrangement joins TRBV21-1 to TRBJ2-5; the DNA was not used to check the table's D call, TRBD2. TRBV21-1 represents a pseudogene. This CDR3 comprises 16 residues. In DNA, the CDR3 is TGTGCCAGCAGCAATGGCGGACTAGACGGAGGAGAGACCCAGTACTTC. Protein sequence: CASSNGGLDGGETQYF.

CDR3 in amino acids: CASSPPEGTPGNTIYF. The CDR3 bases are TGTGCCAGCTCACCACCGGAGGGAACTCCTGGAAACACCATATATTTT. The chain links TRBV18 to TRBJ1-3, with D uncertain. The CDR3 spans 16 residues. V lost 0 bases and J 2 bases, leaving 11 bases between the germline ends. The germline gives CDR1 KGHSH, CDR2 LQKENI. The full variable domain, rest sourced from reference TRBV18 and TRBJ1-3, is NAGVMQNPRHLVRRRGQEARLRCSPMKGHSHVYWYRQLPEEGLKFMVYLQKENIIDESGMPKERFSAEFPKEGPSILRIQQVVRGDSAAYFCASSPPEGTPGNTIYFGEGSWLTVV.

The chain links TRBV5-1 to TRBJ2-5, with 7 bases matching TRBD2. The CDR3 sequence is 18 residues long. The germline V gene encodes CDR1 SGHRS and CDR2 YFSETQ. J lost 0 bases, V lost 0 bases, and 11 bases had no gene match. Written as DNA, the CDR3 is TGCGCCAGCAGCTTGGGTCGCGTCTGGCGGGGGTACCAAGAGACCCAGTACTTC. Protein: CASSLGRVWRGYQETQYF.

The chain carries TRBV6-2 or TRBV6-3 and TRBJ1-4, with D unclear. Germline-derived CDR1 and CDR2 are MNHEY and SVGEGT. This CDR3 region has 16 residues. V lost 4 bases, J lost 3 bases, and 15 bases lay in between. Written as DNA, the CDR3 is TGTGCCAGCAGTTCCCCAACCCGGGGAGCTAATGAAAAACTGTTTTTT. Protein: CASSSPTRGANEKLFF.

This clone has only one observation. This chain joins TRBV6-1 and TRBJ2-3, with 8 positions matching TRBD1. The CDR3 totals 13 residues. V was pared by 3 bases and J by 11 bases, with 7 bases of the junction left unmatched. CDR1 MNHNS and CDR2 SASEGT come from the germline V gene. CDR3 amino acids: CASSDPDRVKQYF. The CDR3 nucleotides read TGTGCCAGCAGTGATCCGGACAGGGTGAAGCAGTATTTT.

V gene TRBV2 combines with J gene TRBJ2-1; 7 bases agree with TRBD1. The V gene's germline CDR1 is SNHLY and CDR2 FYNNEI. The V gene end was trimmed by 6 bases and the J gene end by 4 bases; junction bases not matched to a gene: 6. The CDR3 covers 14 residues. CDR3 amino acids: CASSPGTVYNEQFF. CDR3 nucleotides: TGTGCCAGCAGCCCCGGGACAGTTTACAATGAGCAGTTCTTC.

The chain joins TRBV4-3 to TRBJ2-3; 13 nucleotides agree with TRBD2. CDR1 LGHNA and CDR2 YSLEER come from the germline V gene. The CDR3 has 17 residues. V was clipped by 3 bases and J by 2 bases; unmatched bases: 5. CDR3 amino acids: CASSHSGTSGVTDTQYF. In nucleotides, the CDR3 is TGCGCCAGCAGCCACTCCGGGACTAGCGGGGTCACAGATACGCAGTATTTT.

The rearrangement joins TRBV25-1 to TRBJ1-4; 8 bases map to TRBD1. The CDR3 covers 16 residues. Germline-derived CDR1 and CDR2 are MGHDK and SYGVNS. The V segment lost 1 base and the J segment 7 bases; nucleotides outside the gene matches: 8. CDR3 residues: CASSESQGAFSEKLFF. Written as DNA, the CDR3 is TGTGCCAGCAGTGAATCTCAGGGGGCGTTCAGTGAAAAACTGTTTTTT.

The CDR3 sequence is CASSLDGTYEQYF. The CDR3 nucleotides are TGTGCCAGCAGCTTAGACGGTACCTACGAGCAGTACTTC. This chain uses TRBV7-2 with TRBJ2-7; D gene unclear. V dropped 1 base and J dropped 2 bases, with 6 bases sitting between them. CDR1 and CDR2 from the germline V gene are SGHTA and FQGNSA. This CDR3 contains 13 residues.

V usage is TRBV6-5 and J usage is TRBJ2-1; possibly TRBD2 for D (6 bases). From germline, CDR1 is MNHEY and CDR2 SVGAGI. CDR3 size: 15 residues. V was shortened by 8 bases and J by 3 bases, with 17 bases between the two germline ends. CDR3 region: CASQTAGTLYNEQFF. DNA for the CDR3: TGTGCCAGCCAGACTGCCGGGACTCTCTACAATGAGCAGTTCTTC.

The chain uses TRBV7-2 and TRBJ1-6; TRBD1 might be the D (6 bases). Trimming left V 3 bases short and J 4 bases short, with 7 bases between. This CDR3 spans 14 amino acids. The V gene's germline CDR1 is SGHTA and CDR2 FQGNSA. The CDR3 nucleotides are TGTGCCAGCAGCTTGGGACATTATAATTCACCCCTCCACTTT. Its translation is CASSLGHYNSPLHF.

The rearrangement links TRBV18 to TRBJ2-1, with TRBD1 matching 7 bases. CDR1 and CDR2 from the germline V gene are KGHSH and LQKENI. The CDR3 loop spans 15 amino acids. After removal of 3 bases from V and 4 bases from J, the junction contained 6 bases not matched to a gene. The CDR3 sequence: CASSPRQGNYNEQFF. CDR3 sequence (DNA): TGTGCCAGCTCACCGAGACAGGGAAATTACAATGAGCAGTTCTTC.

The J gene is TRBJ1-6, the V gene TRBV7-8; TRBD1 is a possible D gene (5 bases). CDR1 and CDR2 (germline): SGHVS, FQNEAQ. The CDR3 extends over 12 amino acids. Between the trimmed V and J ends, which lost 5 bases and 10 bases, there was a span of 9 bases. CDR3 nucleotide sequence: TGTGCCAGCAGCCTGGACACCTCACCCCTCCACTTT. Translating gives CASSLDTSPLHF.

The chain couples TRBV18 to TRBJ2-3; 13 positions agree with TRBD2. The V gene end was trimmed by 3 bases and the J gene end by 5 bases; junction bases not matched to a gene: 8. This CDR3 contains 17 residues. In germline, CDR1 is KGHSH, CDR2 LQKENI. CDR3 loop: CASSPTSGGAGGDTQYF. The CDR3 DNA reads as TGTGCCAGCTCACCTACTAGCGGGGGGGCCGGTGGAGATACGCAGTATTTT.

V is TRBV7-9 and J is TRBJ1-4; 9 positions match TRBD1. The V and J ends lost 4 bases and 8 bases, in that order; junction bases with no gene match: 5. The CDR3 contains 14 residues. Germline lookup yields CDR1 SEHNR and CDR2 FQNEAQ (reference sequence). Here the CDR3 DNA reads TGTGCCAGCAGCTCAACAGGGGGCTCAGAAAAACTGTTTTTT. Amino acids: CASSSTGGSEKLFF.

This clone was observed a single time. This chain connects TRBV7-8 to TRBJ2-7; D possibly corresponds to TRBD1 (5 bases). Looked up from germline, CDR1 is SGHVS and CDR2 is FQNEAQ. This CDR3 has 15 amino acids. V lost 1 base to trimming and J lost 0 bases, with 10 bases between them. The chain's CDR3 is CASSLDRTHSYEQYF. DNA for the CDR3: TGTGCCAGCAGCTTAGATCGGACACACTCCTACGAGCAGTACTTC.

The chain's CDR3 is CASSLSRLPTDTQYF. DNA for the CDR3: TGTGCCAGCAGCTTATCGCGGTTGCCCACAGATACGCAGTATTTT. The chain employs TRBV11-1 and TRBJ2-3; D gene uncertain. Germline CDR1 SGHAT, CDR2 FQDESV (reference sequence). Trimming took 2 bases from V and 2 from J, leaving 11 bases between them. This CDR3 region has 15 residues. Together with reference TRBV11-1 and TRBJ2-3, the CDR3 gives the full variable domain: EAEVAQSPRYKITEKSQAVAFWCDPISGHATLYWYRQILGQGPELLVQFQDESVVDDSQLPKDRFSAERLKGVDSTLKIQPAELGDSAMYLCASSLSRLPTDTQYFGPGTRLTVL.